This entry lists 2 T cell receptor beta chains sequenced from one sample in a study of OX40 agonist ivuxolimab in advanced cancers. Measured with immunoSEQ multiplex PCR; TCRdb has only the in-frame clones, and not every one. The sample consists of about 40,000 clones, 82% of them appearing once. The starting material was CD4+ or CD8+ T cells sorted from blood, obtained in a trial of the OX40 agonist ivuxolimab. The receptor set was obtained from an adult with an advanced solid tumor such as melanoma, head and neck, liver or kidney cancer.

For the CDR3, the DNA is TGCGCCAGCAGTGATCCGGACAGGGCCCCTATCAATGAGCAGTTCTTC. This codes for CASSDPDRAPINEQFF. The V call is TRBV10-1, the J call TRBJ2-1; 8 positions match TRBD1. J gave up 6 bases and V 3 bases, and 10 bases lay outside the gene matches. The germline V gene has CDR1 WNHNN and CDR2 SYGVQD (reference sequence). CDR3 length: 16 amino acids.

The rearrangement joins TRBV2 to TRBJ2-7; 7 nucleotides match TRBD2. Per the germline V gene, CDR1 is SNHLY and CDR2 is FYNNEI. CDR3 length: 14 amino acids. The V and J ends lost 10 bases and 1 base, in that order; junction bases with no gene match: 10. The CDR3 loop reads CATGLDTHSYEQYF. DNA for the CDR3: TGTGCCACCGGACTAGACACCCATTCCTACGAGCAGTACTTC.